Shown below are 21 T cell receptor beta chains from a single sample sequenced in a study of PD-1 blockade in classical Hodgkin lymphoma (dated by TCRdb to the early 2020s). The sample's time point label, in plain terms: cycle 2 day 1 (C2D1) of nivolumab. Every trial patient had relapsed following autologous stem cell transplantation, and prior brentuximab vedotin exposure was what differed among cohorts A, B and C. Receptor libraries were prepared by the immunoSEQ multiplex PCR assay. In TCRdb, the immuneACCESS table is reduced to in-frame sequences with V and J assigned. These tables do not hold every clone; where another copy was compared, an unresolved V gene accounts for under half, and the others remain unexplained. The sample includes 42,000 or so clones, with 70% to 90% observed a single time. The top ten clones comprise less than 7% of the sample. The sample consisted of peripheral blood mononuclear cells (PBMCs), taken before the second cycle of nivolumab. The receptor source for this set is a human donor with classical Hodgkin lymphoma.

This chain links TRBV5-1 with TRBJ2-7, with a possible D match to TRBD1 (6 bases). The CDR3 covers 15 residues. The germline V gene encodes CDR1 SGHRS and CDR2 YFSETQ. Trimming stripped 1 base from V and 2 bases from J, with 13 bases between. CDR3 DNA: TGCGCCAGCAGCTTGACTCGAAGACAGGCCTACGAGCAGTACTTC. Its translation: CASSLTRRQAYEQYF.

The chain joins TRBV5-1 to TRBJ1-2; D remains unclear. The germline CDR1 and CDR2 sequences are SGHRS and YFSETQ. The CDR3 extends over 13 amino acids. V gave up 4 bases and J gave up 2 bases, with 9 bases separating them. In nucleotides, the CDR3 is TGCGCCAGCAGCCCTGTATCAAACTATGGCTACACCTTC. This gives the protein CASSPVSNYGYTF.

The chain combines TRBV4-2 with TRBJ2-2; perhaps TRBD1 as D (6 bases). The germline V and J ends were trimmed by 0 bases and 1 base, with 6 bases remaining between them. CDR1 LGHNA and CDR2 YNFKEQ come from the germline V gene. This CDR3 contains 15 residues. Here the CDR3 reads CASSQEGGNTGELFF. Here the CDR3 DNA reads TGTGCCAGCAGCCAAGAAGGGGGGAACACCGGGGAGCTGTTTTTT.

The chain is built from TRBV27 and TRBJ2-7; the match to TRBD1 covers 8 bases. Looked up from germline, CDR1 is MNHEY and CDR2 is SMNVEV (reference sequence). V shed 4 bases, J shed 6 bases, and the junction held 8 bases outside the gene matches. This CDR3 has 14 residues. DNA of the CDR3: TGTGCCAGCAGTTCCGGGGGACAGGTTCGCGAGCAGTACTTC. Its protein product is CASSSGGQVREQYF.

The rearrangement links TRBV5-4 to TRBJ2-1; the D is unclear. CDR1 and CDR2 (germline): SGHNT, YYREEE (reference sequence). The CDR3 extends over 12 amino acids. Trimming took 0 bases from V and 6 from J, leaving 4 bases between them. The CDR3 here is CASSLVSNEQFF. In DNA form, the CDR3 reads TGTGCCAGCAGCTTGGTGAGCAATGAGCAGTTCTTC.

The chain carries TRBV11-1 and TRBJ2-5, with TRBD1 matching over 8 bases. The CDR3 runs 15 residues. The germline CDR1 and CDR2 sequences are SGHAT and FQDESV (reference sequence). Losses at the gene ends were 5 bases for V and 3 bases for J; bases not matched to a gene: 8. The CDR3 region has the DNA TGTGCCAGCAGCGGACGGACAGGGAGTGAAGAGACCCAGTACTTC. This translates into CASSGRTGSEETQYF.

The V gene is TRBV7-3, the J gene TRBJ2-1; 16 nucleotides match TRBD2. Trimming removed 5 bases from V and 6 bases from J; junction bases left unmatched: 4. Germline loops: CDR1 SGHTA, CDR2 FQGTGA. The CDR3 spans 16 residues. CDR3 nucleotide sequence: TGTGCCAGCAGCACGGGACTAGCGGGAGGGTTCAATGAGCAGTTCTTC. This gives the protein CASSTGLAGGFNEQFF.

V and J are TRBV27 and TRBJ1-5; no clear D. The germline V and J ends were trimmed by 7 bases and 3 bases, with 10 bases remaining between them. Germline V gene data show CDR1 as MNHEY and CDR2 as SMNVEV (reference sequence). The length of the CDR3 is 13 residues. The CDR3 protein is CASKADYNQPQHF. CDR3 DNA: TGTGCCAGCAAGGCAGACTACAATCAGCCCCAGCATTTT.

The chain has TRBV6-1 and TRBJ2-1; TRBD2 matches 10 bases. The length of the CDR3 is 17 residues. Germline V gene sequence: CDR1 MNHNS, CDR2 SASEGT. J lost 4 bases, V lost 1 base, and 7 bases had no gene match. The CDR3: CASSEDPSGSTYNEQFF. The DNA for the CDR3 is TGTGCCAGCAGTGAAGATCCTAGCGGGAGTACTTACAATGAGCAGTTCTTC.

The CDR3 nucleotides are TGTGCCAGTAGTACCTCGGGGGGCCCCAATGAAAAACTGTTTTTT. This codes for CASSTSGGPNEKLFF. The chain couples TRBV19 to TRBJ1-4; D perhaps matches TRBD1 (6 bases). CDR3 length: 15 amino acids. Trimming pared 4 bases from V and 5 bases from J, leaving 14 bases between. Germline values: CDR1 LNHDA, CDR2 SQIVND (reference sequence).

This clone was found a few times. This chain uses TRBV21-1 with TRBJ1-1. TRBV21-1 is a recognized pseudogene. There are 13 residues in the CDR3. CDR3 protein: CASSKIVRGEAFF. The DNA of the CDR3 is TGTGCCAGCAGCAAGATTGTGAGGGGTGAAGCTTTCTTT.

The chain has TRBV6-1 and TRBJ2-7; D may be TRBD1 or TRBD2 (6 bases each). CDR1 and CDR2 from the germline V gene are MNHNS and SASEGT. This CDR3 spans 15 amino acids. The V gene lost 1 base and the J gene lost 2 bases, with 12 bases spanning the gap. The CDR3 loop reads CASSEDEGGAYEQYF. The CDR3 DNA follows: TGTGCCAGCAGTGAAGACGAGGGGGGTGCCTACGAGCAGTACTTC.

The chain joins TRBV4-1 to TRBJ2-5; 7 bases are a match to TRBD2. This CDR3 region has 13 residues. With V trimmed by 8 bases and J by 3 bases, 6 bases remained unmatched. Germline values: CDR1 MGHRA, CDR2 YSYEKL. In nucleotides, the CDR3 is TGCGCCAGCTCGAAGGGAGGGGAAGAGACCCAGTACTTC. It specifies CASSKGGEETQYF.

V usage is TRBV7-9 and J usage is TRBJ1-2, with D perhaps TRBD1 (5 bases). CDR1 and CDR2 from the germline V gene are SEHNR and FQNEAQ (reference sequence). Between the trimmed V and J ends, which lost 5 bases and 3 bases, there was a span of 19 bases. CDR3 length equals 16 residues. The CDR3 protein is CASSQTLGGRDYGYTF. The CDR3 bases are TGTGCCAGCAGCCAGACGCTCGGGGGAAGGGACTATGGCTACACCTTC. The whole variable domain, remainder taken from reference TRBV7-9 and TRBJ1-2, is DTGVSQNPRHKITKRGQNVTFRCDPISEHNRLYWYRQTLGQGPEFLTYFQNEAQLEKSRLLSDRFSAERPKGSFSTLEIQRTEQGDSAMYLCASSQTLGGRDYGYTFGSGTRLTVV.

This chain connects TRBV7-3 to TRBJ2-7; 9 positions match TRBD1. Trimming cost V 4 bases and J 5 bases; bases outside gene matches: 3. CDR1 SGHTA and CDR2 FQGTGA come from the germline V gene. This CDR3 is built from 13 residues. The CDR3 coding sequence is TGTGCCAGCAGCTCTACAGGGGGCGACGAGCAGTACTTC. Residues: CASSSTGGDEQYF.

The chain combines TRBV28 with TRBJ2-7; possible D gene TRBD2, 6 bases. Trimming pared 3 bases from V and 3 bases from J, leaving 12 bases between. CDR1 is MDHEN and CDR2 is SYDVKM in the germline V gene. The CDR3 is 14 residues long. The CDR3, as DNA: TGTGCCAGCAGTTTCTCAGGAGGGGACTACGAGCAGTACTTC. This gives the protein CASSFSGGDYEQYF.

The rearrangement links TRBV7-3 to TRBJ2-3, with 11 bases matching TRBD2. The CDR3 is 16 amino acids. The germline gives CDR1 SGHTA, CDR2 FQGTGA. V gave up 2 bases and J gave up 2 bases; unmatched junction bases: 3. This CDR3 is CASSLLAGGVTDTQYF. The CDR3 DNA is TGTGCCAGCAGCTTACTAGCGGGGGGCGTCACAGATACGCAGTATTTT.

The chain joins TRBV5-4 to TRBJ1-2; a possible D gene is TRBD1 (6 bases). The CDR3 has 16 amino acids. Germline CDR1 and CDR2: SGHNT and YYREEE (reference sequence). The V end was cut by 4 bases, the J end by 8 bases, with 24 bases between. CDR3 amino acids: CASSRAGTLPTGGYTF. CDR3 DNA: TGTGCCAGCAGCCGTGCCGGGACACTCCCGACGGGGGGCTACACCTTC.

The chain is built from TRBV4-1 and TRBJ2-1; possible D gene TRBD2, 6 bases. The CDR3 extends over 15 amino acids. Looked up from germline, CDR1 is MGHRA and CDR2 is YSYEKL. Trimming shortened V by 0 bases and J by 3 bases, and 9 bases separated the two germline ends. The CDR3 DNA reads TGCGCCAGCAGCCAAGAGCGGGGCCTCTACAATGAGCAGTTCTTC. Protein: CASSQERGLYNEQFF.

In its sample, this clone was seen once. The chain uses TRBV6-1 and TRBJ2-2, with a tentative D call TRBD1 (6 bases). The CDR3 loop spans 17 amino acids. Looked up from germline, CDR1 is MNHNS and CDR2 is SASEGT. The V end was cut by 2 bases, the J end by 6 bases, with 19 bases between. This CDR3 reads CASSESWGKGGPGELFF. CDR3 nucleotide sequence: TGTGCCAGCAGTGAATCGTGGGGTAAAGGGGGACCCGGGGAGCTGTTTTTT.

The rearrangement joins TRBV18 to TRBJ2-2; the D gene is possibly TRBD1 (5 bases). Looked up from germline, CDR1 is KGHSH and CDR2 is LQKENI. This CDR3 is built from 19 residues. V was clipped by 0 bases and J by 1 base, with 18 bases between them. CDR3 sequence: CASSPPMSRGGKNTGELFF. The CDR3 DNA reads TGTGCCAGCTCACCACCGATGTCTAGGGGTGGAAAGAACACCGGGGAGCTGTTTTTT.